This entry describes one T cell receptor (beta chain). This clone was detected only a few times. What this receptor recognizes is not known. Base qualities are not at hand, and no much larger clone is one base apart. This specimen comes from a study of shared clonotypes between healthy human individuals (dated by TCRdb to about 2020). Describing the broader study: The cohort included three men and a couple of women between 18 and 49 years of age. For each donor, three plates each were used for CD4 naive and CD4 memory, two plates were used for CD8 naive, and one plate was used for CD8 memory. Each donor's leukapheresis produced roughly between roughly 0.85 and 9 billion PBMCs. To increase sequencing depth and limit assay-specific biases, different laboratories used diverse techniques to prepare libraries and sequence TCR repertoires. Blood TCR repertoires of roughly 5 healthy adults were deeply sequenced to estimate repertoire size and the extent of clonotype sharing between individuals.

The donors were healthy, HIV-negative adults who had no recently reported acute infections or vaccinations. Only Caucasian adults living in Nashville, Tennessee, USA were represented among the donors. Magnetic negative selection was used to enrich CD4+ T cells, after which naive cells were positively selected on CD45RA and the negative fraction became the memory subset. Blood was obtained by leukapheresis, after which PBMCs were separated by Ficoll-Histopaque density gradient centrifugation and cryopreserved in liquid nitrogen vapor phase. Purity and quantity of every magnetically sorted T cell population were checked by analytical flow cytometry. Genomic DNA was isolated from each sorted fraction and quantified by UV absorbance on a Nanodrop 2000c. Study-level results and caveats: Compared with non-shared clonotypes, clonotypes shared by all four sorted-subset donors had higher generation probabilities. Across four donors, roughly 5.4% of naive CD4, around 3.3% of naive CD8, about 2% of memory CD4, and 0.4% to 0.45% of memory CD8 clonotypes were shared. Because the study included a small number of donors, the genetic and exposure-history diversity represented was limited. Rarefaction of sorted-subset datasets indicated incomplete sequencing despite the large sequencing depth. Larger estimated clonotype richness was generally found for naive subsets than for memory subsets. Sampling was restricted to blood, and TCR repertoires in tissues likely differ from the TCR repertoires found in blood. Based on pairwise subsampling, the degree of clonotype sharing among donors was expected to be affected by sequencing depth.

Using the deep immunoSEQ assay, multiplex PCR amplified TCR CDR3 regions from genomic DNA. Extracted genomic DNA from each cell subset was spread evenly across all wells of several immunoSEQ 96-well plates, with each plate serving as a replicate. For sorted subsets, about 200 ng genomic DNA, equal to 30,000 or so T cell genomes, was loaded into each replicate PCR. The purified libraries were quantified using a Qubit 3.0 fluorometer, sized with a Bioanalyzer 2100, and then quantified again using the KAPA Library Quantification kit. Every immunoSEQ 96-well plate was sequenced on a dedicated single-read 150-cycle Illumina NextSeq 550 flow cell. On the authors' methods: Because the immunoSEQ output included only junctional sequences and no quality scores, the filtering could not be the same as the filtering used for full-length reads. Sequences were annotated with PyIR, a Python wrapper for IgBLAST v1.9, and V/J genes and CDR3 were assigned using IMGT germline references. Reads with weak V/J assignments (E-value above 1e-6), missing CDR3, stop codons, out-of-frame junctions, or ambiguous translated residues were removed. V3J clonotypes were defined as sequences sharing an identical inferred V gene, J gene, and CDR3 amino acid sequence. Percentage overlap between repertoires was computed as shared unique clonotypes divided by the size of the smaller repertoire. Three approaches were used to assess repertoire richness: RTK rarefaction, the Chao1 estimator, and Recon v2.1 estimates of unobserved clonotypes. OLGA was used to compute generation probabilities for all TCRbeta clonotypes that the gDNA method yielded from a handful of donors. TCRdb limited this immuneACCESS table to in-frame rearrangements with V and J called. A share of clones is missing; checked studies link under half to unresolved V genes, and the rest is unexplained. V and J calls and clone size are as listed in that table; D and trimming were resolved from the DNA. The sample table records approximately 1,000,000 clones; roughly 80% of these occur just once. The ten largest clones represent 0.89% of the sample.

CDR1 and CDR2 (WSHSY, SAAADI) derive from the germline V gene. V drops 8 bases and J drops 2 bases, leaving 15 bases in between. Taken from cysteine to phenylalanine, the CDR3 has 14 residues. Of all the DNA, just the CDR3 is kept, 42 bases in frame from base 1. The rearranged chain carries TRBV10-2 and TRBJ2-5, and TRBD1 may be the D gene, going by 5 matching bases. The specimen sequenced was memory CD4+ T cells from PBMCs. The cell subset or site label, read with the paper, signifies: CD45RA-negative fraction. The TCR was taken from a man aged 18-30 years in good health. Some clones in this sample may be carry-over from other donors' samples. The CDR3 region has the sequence CASGGAGVQETQYF. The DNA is TGCGCCAGCGGTGGGGCAGGCGTTCAAGAGACCCAGTACTTC.